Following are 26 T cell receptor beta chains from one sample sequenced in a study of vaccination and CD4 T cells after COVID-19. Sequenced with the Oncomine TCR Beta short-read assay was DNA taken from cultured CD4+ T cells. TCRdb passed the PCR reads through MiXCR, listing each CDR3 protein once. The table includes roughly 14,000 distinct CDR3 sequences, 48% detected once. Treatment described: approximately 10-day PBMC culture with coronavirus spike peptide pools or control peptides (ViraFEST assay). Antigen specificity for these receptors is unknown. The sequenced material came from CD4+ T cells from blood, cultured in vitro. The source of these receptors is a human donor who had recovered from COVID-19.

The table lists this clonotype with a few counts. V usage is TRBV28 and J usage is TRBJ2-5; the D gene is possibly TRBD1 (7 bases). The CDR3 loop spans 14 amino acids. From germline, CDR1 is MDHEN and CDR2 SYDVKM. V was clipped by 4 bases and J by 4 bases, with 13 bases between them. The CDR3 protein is CASSSAGGRETQYF. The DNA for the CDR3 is TGTGCCAGCAGTTCGGCAGGGGGGCGAGAGACCCAGTACTTC.

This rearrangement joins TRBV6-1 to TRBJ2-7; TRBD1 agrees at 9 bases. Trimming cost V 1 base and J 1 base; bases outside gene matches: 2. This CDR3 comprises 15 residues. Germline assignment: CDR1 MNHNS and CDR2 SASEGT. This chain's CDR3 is CASSEVGTGSYEQYF. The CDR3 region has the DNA TGTGCCAGCAGTGAAGTCGGGACAGGGTCCTACGAGCAGTACTTC.

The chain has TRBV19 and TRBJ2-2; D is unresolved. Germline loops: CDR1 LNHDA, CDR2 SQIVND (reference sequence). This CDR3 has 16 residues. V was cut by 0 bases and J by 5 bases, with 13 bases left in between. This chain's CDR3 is CASSIEALLNTGELFF. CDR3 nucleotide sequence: TGTGCCAGTAGTATAGAGGCCCTACTGAATACCGGGGAGCTGTTTTTT. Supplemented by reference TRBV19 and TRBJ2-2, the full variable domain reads DGGITQSPKYLFRKEGQNVTLSCEQNLNHDAMYWYRQDPGQGLRLIYYSQIVNDFQKGDIAEGYSVSREKKESFPLTVTSAQKNPTAFYLCASSIEALLNTGELFFGEGSRLTVL.

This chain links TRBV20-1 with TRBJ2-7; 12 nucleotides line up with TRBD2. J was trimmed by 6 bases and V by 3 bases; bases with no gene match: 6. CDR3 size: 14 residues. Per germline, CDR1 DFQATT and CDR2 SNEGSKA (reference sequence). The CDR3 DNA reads TGCAGTGCTAGTACGACTAGCGGGGGACGCGAGCAGTACTTC. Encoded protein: CSASTTSGGREQYF.

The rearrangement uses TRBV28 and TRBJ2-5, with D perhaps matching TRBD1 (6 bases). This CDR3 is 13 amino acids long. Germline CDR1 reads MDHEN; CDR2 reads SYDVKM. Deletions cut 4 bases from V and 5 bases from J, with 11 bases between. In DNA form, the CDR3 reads TGTGCCAGCAGTTCGTCAGGGGAGGAGACCCAGTACTTC. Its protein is CASSSSGEETQYF.

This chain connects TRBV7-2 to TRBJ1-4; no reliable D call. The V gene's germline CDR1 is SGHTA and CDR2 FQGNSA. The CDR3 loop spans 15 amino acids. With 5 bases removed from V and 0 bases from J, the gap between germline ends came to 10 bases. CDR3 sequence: CASSPTGSTNEKLFF. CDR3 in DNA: TGTGCCAGCAGCCCAACCGGGTCAACTAATGAAAAACTGTTTTTT.

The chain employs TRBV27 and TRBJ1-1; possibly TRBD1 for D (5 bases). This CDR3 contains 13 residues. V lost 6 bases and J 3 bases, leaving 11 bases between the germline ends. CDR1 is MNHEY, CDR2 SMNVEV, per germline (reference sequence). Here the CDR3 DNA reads TGTGCCAGCAGGGGGTGGGGGGACACTGAAGCTTTCTTT. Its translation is CASRGWGDTEAFF.

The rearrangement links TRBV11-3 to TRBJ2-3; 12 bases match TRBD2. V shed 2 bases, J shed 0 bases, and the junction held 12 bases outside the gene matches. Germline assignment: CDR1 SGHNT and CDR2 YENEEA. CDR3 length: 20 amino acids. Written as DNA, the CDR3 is TGTGCCAGCAGCTTAAGTTCGAGACTAGCGGGAGATCCTAGCACAGATACGCAGTATTTT. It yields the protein CASSLSSRLAGDPSTDTQYF.

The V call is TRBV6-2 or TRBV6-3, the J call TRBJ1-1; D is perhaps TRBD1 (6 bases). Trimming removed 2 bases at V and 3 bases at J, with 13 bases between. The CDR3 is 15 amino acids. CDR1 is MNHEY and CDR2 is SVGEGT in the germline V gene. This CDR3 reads CASSYPPGEDTEAFF. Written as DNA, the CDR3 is TGTGCCAGCAGTTACCCCCCAGGGGAGGACACTGAAGCTTTCTTT.

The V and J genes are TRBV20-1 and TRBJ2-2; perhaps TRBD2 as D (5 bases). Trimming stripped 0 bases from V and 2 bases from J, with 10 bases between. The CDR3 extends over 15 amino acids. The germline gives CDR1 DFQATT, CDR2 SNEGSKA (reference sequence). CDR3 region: CSARDVRGNTGELFF. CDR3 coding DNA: TGCAGTGCTAGAGATGTTCGGGGTAACACCGGGGAGCTGTTTTTT.

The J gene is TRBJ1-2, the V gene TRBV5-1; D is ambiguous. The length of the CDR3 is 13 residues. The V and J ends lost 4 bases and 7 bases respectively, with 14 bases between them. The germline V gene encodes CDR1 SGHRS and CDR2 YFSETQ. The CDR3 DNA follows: TGCGCCAGCAGCCCATTGGACGGTCTTGGCTACACCTTC. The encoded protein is CASSPLDGLGYTF.

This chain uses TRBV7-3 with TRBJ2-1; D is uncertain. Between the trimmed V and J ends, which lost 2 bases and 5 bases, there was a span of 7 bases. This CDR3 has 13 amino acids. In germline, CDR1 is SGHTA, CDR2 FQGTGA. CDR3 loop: CASSLAGNNEQFF. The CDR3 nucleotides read TGTGCCAGCAGCTTAGCTGGAAACAATGAGCAGTTCTTC. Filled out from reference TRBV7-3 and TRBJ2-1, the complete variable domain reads GAGVSQTPSNKVTEKGKYVELRCDPISGHTALYWYRQSLGQGPEFLIYFQGTGAADDSGLPNDRFFAVRPEGSVSTLKIQRTERGDSAVYLCASSLAGNNEQFFGPGTRLTVL.

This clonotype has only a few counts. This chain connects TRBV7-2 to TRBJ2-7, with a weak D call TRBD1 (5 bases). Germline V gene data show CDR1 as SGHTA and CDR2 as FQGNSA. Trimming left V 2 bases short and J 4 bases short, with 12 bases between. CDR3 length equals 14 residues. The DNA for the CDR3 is TGTGCCAGCAGCTTACAACTTTCAGGGTACGAGCAGTACTTC. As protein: CASSLQLSGYEQYF.

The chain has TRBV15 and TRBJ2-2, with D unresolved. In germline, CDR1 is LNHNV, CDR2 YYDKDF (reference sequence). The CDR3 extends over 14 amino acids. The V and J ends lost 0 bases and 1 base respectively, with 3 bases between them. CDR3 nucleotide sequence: TGTGCCACCAGCAGAGATAAGAACACCGGGGAGCTGTTTTTT. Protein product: CATSRDKNTGELFF.

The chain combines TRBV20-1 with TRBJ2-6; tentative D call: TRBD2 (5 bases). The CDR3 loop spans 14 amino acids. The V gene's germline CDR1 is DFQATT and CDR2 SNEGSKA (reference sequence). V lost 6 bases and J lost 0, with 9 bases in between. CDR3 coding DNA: TGCAGTGCCCGGGGTGCCTCTGGGGCCAACGTCCTGACTTTC. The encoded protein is CSARGASGANVLTF.

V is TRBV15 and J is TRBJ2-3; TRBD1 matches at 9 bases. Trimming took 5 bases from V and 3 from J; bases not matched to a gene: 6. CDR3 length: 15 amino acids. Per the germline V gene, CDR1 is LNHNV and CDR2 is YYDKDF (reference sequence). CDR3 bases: TGTGCCACCAGCGCGCCGGGACAGGGAACAGATACGCAGTATTTT. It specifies CATSAPGQGTDTQYF.

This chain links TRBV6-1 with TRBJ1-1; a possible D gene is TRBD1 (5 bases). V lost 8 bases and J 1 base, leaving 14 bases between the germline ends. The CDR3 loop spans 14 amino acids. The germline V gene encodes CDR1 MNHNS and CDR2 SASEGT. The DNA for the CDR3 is TGTGCCAGCGGGACGGGGCCCAGGAACACTGAAGCTTTCTTT. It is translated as CASGTGPRNTEAFF.

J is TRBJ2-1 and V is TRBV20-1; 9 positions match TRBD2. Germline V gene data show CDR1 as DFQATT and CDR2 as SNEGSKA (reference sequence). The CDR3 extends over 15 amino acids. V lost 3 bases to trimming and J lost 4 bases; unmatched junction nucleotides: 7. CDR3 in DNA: TGCAGTGCTAGGGTTCGGCGGGAGGGTTACAATGAGCAGTTCTTC. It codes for CSARVRREGYNEQFF.

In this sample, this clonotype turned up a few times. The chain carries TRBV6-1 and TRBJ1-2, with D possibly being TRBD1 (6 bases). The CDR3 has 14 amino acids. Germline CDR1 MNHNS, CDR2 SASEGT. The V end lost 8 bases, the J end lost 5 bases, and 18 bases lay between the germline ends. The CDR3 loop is CASLQGGGGYGYTF. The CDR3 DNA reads TGTGCCAGCCTACAGGGAGGGGGGGGGTATGGCTACACCTTC.

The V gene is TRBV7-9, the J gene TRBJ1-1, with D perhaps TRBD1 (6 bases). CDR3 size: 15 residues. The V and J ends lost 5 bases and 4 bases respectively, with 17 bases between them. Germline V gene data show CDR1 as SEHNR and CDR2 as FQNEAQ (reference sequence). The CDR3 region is CASSPGQTGVTEAFF. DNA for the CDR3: TGTGCCAGCAGCCCAGGACAGACCGGAGTCACTGAAGCTTTCTTT. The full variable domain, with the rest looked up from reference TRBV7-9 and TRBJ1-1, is DTGVSQNPRHKITKRGQNVTFRCDPISEHNRLYWYRQTLGQGPEFLTYFQNEAQLEKSRLLSDRFSAERPKGSFSTLEIQRTEQGDSAMYLCASSPGQTGVTEAFFGQGTRLTVV.

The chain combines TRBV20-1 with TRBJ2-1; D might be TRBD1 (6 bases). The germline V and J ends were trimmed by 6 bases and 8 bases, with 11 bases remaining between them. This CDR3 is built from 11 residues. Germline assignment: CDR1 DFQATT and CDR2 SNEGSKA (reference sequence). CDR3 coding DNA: TGCAGTGCATTACAGGGACATGAGCAGTTCTTC. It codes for CSALQGHEQFF.

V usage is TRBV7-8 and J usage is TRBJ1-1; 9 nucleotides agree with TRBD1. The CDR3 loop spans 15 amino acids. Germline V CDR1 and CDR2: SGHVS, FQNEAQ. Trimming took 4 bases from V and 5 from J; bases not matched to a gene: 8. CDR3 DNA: TGTGCCAGCAGCTCACAGACAGGGGGTCTGACTGAAGCTTTCTTT. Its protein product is CASSSQTGGLTEAFF.

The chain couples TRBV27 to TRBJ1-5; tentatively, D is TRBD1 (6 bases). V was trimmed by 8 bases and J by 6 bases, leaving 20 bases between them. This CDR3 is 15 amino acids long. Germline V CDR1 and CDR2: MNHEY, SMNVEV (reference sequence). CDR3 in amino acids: CASSGRGTPGQPQHF. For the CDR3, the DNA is TGTGCCAGCTCTGGGAGGGGGACCCCCGGTCAGCCCCAGCATTTT.

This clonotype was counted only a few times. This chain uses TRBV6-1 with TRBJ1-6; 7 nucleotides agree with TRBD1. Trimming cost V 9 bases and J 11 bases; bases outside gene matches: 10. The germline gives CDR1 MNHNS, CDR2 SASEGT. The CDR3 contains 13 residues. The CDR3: CASSGGRMAPLHF. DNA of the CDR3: TGTGCCAGTTCAGGGGGTAGGATGGCACCCCTCCACTTT.

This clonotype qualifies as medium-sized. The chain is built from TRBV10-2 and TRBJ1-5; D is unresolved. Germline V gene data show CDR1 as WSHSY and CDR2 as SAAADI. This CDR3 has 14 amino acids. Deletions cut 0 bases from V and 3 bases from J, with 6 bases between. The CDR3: CASSESGINQPQHF. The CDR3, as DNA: TGCGCCAGCAGTGAGTCCGGGATCAATCAGCCCCAGCATTTT.

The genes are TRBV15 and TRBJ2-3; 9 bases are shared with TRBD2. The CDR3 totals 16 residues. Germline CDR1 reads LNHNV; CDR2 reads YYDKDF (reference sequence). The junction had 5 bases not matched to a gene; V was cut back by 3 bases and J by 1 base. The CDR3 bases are TGTGCCACCAGCAGGAAGGTAGCGGGGGGCACAGATACGCAGTATTTT. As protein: CATSRKVAGGTDTQYF.